This T cell receptor beta chain was captured in a study of technical replicates of blood from several donors. This clone was counted once. The method was immunoSEQ multiplex PCR; TCRdb's version includes in-frame clones alone and lacks a portion of them. The data hold about 89,000 clones, with around 94% observed a single time. The specimen sequenced was T cells isolated from PBMCs. The receptor was isolated from a human donor in good health.

CDR3: CASSVRREERNQPQHF. CDR3 nucleotides: TGTGCCAGCAGTGTGAGGAGGGAGGAGCGCAATCAGCCCCAGCATTTT. V and J are TRBV6-1 and TRBJ1-5; D is undetermined. The CDR3 spans 16 residues. Germline assignment: CDR1 MNHNS and CDR2 SASEGT. V lost 4 bases and J lost 2, with 15 bases in between.